The clone carrying this TCR beta chain was observed a handful of times. What it binds is unknown. V shed 3 bases and J shed 3 bases, with 11 bases lying between them. Germline V gene lookup returns CDR1 SGDLS and CDR2 YYNGEE. There are 14 residues in the CDR3. A single record per CDR3 protein comes from TCRdb applying MiXCR to the 5' RACE reads. This table has 200,000 to 250,000 distinct CDR3 sequences, approximately 3.3% appearing once. The source of the sample is a study of T cells after yellow fever vaccination. About the study: Fractions low in cell number were prepared with SMART-Seq v4 Ultra Low Input. Whole-study findings and limits: Abundant clonotypes from the bulk population could have been carried over as contaminants into FACS-sorted repertoires.

Sequencing used CD4+ T cells sorted from PBMCs, obtained 10 days after the yellow fever booster vaccination. This receptor was identified in a man aged 18-30 years who received the YFV17D yellow fever vaccine. The chain recombines TRBV9 with TRBJ2-3, with D possibly TRBD1 on 5 matching bases. The DNA for the CDR3 is TGTGCCAGCAGCGGACTGCAGGGAACAGATACGCAGTATTTT. As protein: CASSGLQGTDTQYF.